The T cell receptor (beta chain) under discussion was sequenced for a study of HIV-infected patients and healthy controls (dated by TCRdb to 2013 to 2016). Study-level background: The question the study tested was whether immune perturbation and reconstitution could be captured by deep TCR repertoire sequencing of small blood samples from HIV patients.

Judged by its sample share, this clonotype qualifies as medium-sized (0.01 to 0.1%). The antigen it recognizes is unknown. Within one base of it there is no much larger clone, and no base qualities were kept. Since whole blood was used without any cell fractionation, the repertoire reflected all peripheral T cells in unsorted form. Approximately ten uninfected healthy donors were sampled as controls, a few of whom were sampled twice roughly twelve weeks apart. For RNA extraction, an approximately 2.6 ml sample of peripheral blood was drawn into Tempus tubes. Residual genomic DNA was removed with the TURBO-DNase kit and globin mRNA was depleted with GLOBINclear. Overall study outcomes, separate from this receptor: Significantly higher mean Gini indices were seen in HIV-infected repertoires than in controls, possibly reflecting oligoclonality. Eight alpha and eight beta V genes showed significantly different mean usage between HIV-infected patients and controls. Unequal numbers of distinct sequences between patients and controls complicated comparisons, and size-matching overweighted rare events from HIV-infected data. The pairing of alpha and beta chains was not determined in the samples. MAIT cell alpha-chain CDR3s were present at high frequency in healthy controls but severely depleted in HIV+ repertoires. Healthy controls shared more CDR3s between individuals than HIV+ patients, by Jaccard index and by count of highly shared sequences. HLA typing of donors was not performed in the study. The use of whole blood limited sequencing depth and precluded separation of the dynamics of distinct T-cell subpopulations. Most CMV-associated CDR3s became more frequent during therapy, although their change was not significant, whereas HIV-associated CDR3s showed a significant decrease in frequency. Compared with untreated HIV+ repertoires, healthy control repertoires had roughly threefold more distinct CDR3s and higher Shannon diversity. A major limit on how widely the findings apply, in the view of the authors, was that only sixteen HIV-infected individuals were processed. The study cohorts differed slightly in age and sex profile, but those differences did not account for the observed differences in diversity. In HIV-infected patients, the apparent post-therapy recovery of the Gini index was not replicated in size-matched repertoire data.

The CDR3 starts with the cysteine, ends with the phenylalanine, and has 15 residues. Just the 45-base CDR3 DNA is kept, in frame starting at base 1. CDR1 SNHLY and CDR2 FYNNEI are derived from the germline V gene. The V and J ends are trimmed by 0 bases and 2 bases, leaving 10 bases between them. Approximately 500 ng RNA was reverse transcribed with SuperScript III using primers against the alpha and beta constant regions. Separate libraries for the alpha and beta chains were generated through chain-specific third strand synthesis that incorporated multiplexing indices. In the protocol, all rearrangements within a chain were amplified with a single primer pair so that primer bias was avoided, and molecular barcodes were added to each cDNA molecule. Purified cDNA was joined by T4 RNA Ligase 1 to a 5' RACE adapter carrying a random hexamer and the SP2 sequencing primer site. With slow temperature ramps used to favor optimal annealing, second strand synthesis was primed from the SP2 site with Phusion polymerase. Each molecule's 12-nucleotide barcode consisted of two random hexamer sequences, both added before amplification and joined together. An amplification PCR of 23 cycles with P5s and P7 primers came after a short first PCR that had added P5 and P7 adapter elements plus a second index. Libraries received 27 PCR cycles in total, were quantified on a Qubit, sized on a Bioanalyzer, and diluted to roughly 4 nM. Sequencing of the normalized libraries was done on an Illumina MiSeq using 2 x 250 paired-end kits. Reverse transcription reactions underwent purification over MinElute columns, with elution into around 9.4 ul Tris-Cl. Adapter ligations ran for roughly 21 hours at 16 degrees C and were afterwards cleaned with AMPure XP beads at a 1:1 ratio. Per the authors' processing: A modified Decombinator that output V, J, insert and barcode information was used to process the demultiplexed FASTQ files. Sequences that shared a barcode but differed from the dominant sequence were discarded as errors, and original cDNA molecules were estimated by counting barcodes clustered at Levenshtein distance 3. For downstream analyses, the R packages ineq, vegan, igraph and RCytoscape were used, along with IMGT nomenclature and CDR3 definitions. The authors computed V gene usage over distinct sequences and counted each TCR a single time to avoid skew from clonal expansion. Unique CDR3 amino acid sequences within a donor were connected in similarity networks whenever two sequences differed by a single Levenshtein edit. Published HIV-specific CDR3s (92 alpha, roughly 700 beta) and CMV-specific CDR3s (more than 12 alpha, 250 to 300 beta) were compiled and searched for in the repertoires. Random subsampling to size-matched repertoires showed patients' decreased diversity was not caused by their lower sequence numbers. TCRdb reran the public reads through fastp at Q25 and MiXCR, keeping productive beta chains. All rows with the same CDR3 protein become a single entry with the most common DNA and genes. TCRdb assigned the V and J calls; the authors' analysis was not used. The sample yields under 20,000 distinct CDR3 sequences; 9.4% were counted once. Approximately 5% of the sample rests with the top ten.

The origin of this receptor is an adult in good health. This chain is built from TRBV2 and TRBJ1-2; the D gene cannot be named for sure. The sample consisted of blood. The sequence in DNA is TGTGCCAGCAGTGAAGCTCCAGCGACGAACTATGGCTACACCTTC. It is translated as CASSEAPATNYGYTF.